This TCR beta chain was obtained from a study of blood T cells in healthy people across ages. Study-level background: About one barcoded beta molecule per two T cells was the capture yield of template switching. Overall study results and limits: Unknown CMV status may confound age-related changes in expanded clones. It was the long-lived donors that had more naive CD4+ cells and higher diversity than aged donors.

Germline CDR1 and CDR2: DFQATT and SNEGSKA (reference sequence). The CDR3 runs 17 residues. The J segment lost 3 bases and the V segment lost 0 bases, leaving 7 bases of the junction unmatched. The donors, healthy Caucasians from Russia, were aged roughly 6 to 90. Primers used in a second PCR of roughly 7 to 11 cycles were a sample-barcoded 5' primer and a J-beta primer mix. MiXCR, applied by TCRdb to the 5' RACE reads, yields one record per CDR3 protein. The sample lists hundreds of thousands of distinct CDR3 sequences, around 52% occurring once. Regarding this clonotype: Antigen specificity is unknown. With a much larger clone just one base away, this may be a read error. It is likely a read error, because the conserved phenylalanine at the end of the CDR3 is missing.

Sequences were obtained from blood. The receptor's source is a woman older than 75 in good health. The J gene is TRBJ2-7, the V gene TRBV20-1; 14 nucleotides agree with TRBD2. This CDR3 reads CSARETSGRGTNYEQYL. DNA of the CDR3: TGCAGTGCTAGAGAGACTAGCGGGAGGGGAACTAACTACGAGCAGTACCTC.